This T cell receptor (beta chain) was sequenced in a study of OX40 agonist ivuxolimab in advanced cancers. Overall study context: Ivuxolimab, an agonistic anti-OX40 (CD134) antibody, was given to patients. The group had a mean age of around 60 years, ranged from 23 to 79, and was 82.7% male.

Some clones are missing from TCRdb's copy, which holds only in-frame ones; the method was immunoSEQ multiplex PCR. The data contain tens of thousands of clones, about nine tenths of them singletons. Drawing of blood for sampling happened at baseline, at cycle 4 day 1, and at cycle 7 day 1. For this clone: The antigen remains unidentified.

Study-wide results and limits: Dose levels from 0.1 to 3.0 mg/kg saw CD4+ and CD8+ blood T cells expand clonally by week 6.

V was cut by 1 base and J by 5 bases, with 5 bases left in between. The germline gives CDR1 SGHTA, CDR2 FQGNSA. This CDR3 has 13 amino acids. The chain combines TRBV7-2 with TRBJ2-2; D is undetermined. This material consisted of CD4+ or CD8+ T cells sorted from blood, taken in a trial of the OX40 agonist ivuxolimab. The sequence was obtained from an adult with an advanced solid tumor such as melanoma, head and neck, liver or kidney cancer. CDR3 sequence reads: CASSLGGTGELFF. In DNA form, the CDR3 reads TGTGCCAGCAGCTTAGGGGGAACCGGGGAGCTGTTTTTT. The entire variable domain, with the rest obtained from reference TRBV7-2 and TRBJ2-2, is as follows: GAGVSQSPSNKVTEKGKDVELRCDPISGHTALYWYRQSLGQGLEFLIYFQGNSAPDKSGLPSDRFSAERTGGSVSTLTIQRTQQEDSAVYLCASSLGGTGELFFGEGSRLTVL.